Below, 22 T cell receptor beta chains from the same sample are listed, as sequenced in a study of shared clonotypes between healthy human individuals. TCRdb keeps only in-frame clones here, not all; method: immunoSEQ multiplex PCR. Of around 1.5 million clones in the sample, approximately 98% were seen once. The source material was naive CD4+ T cells sorted from blood. Subset denoted: CD45RA+ positively selected. The receptors originated from a man younger than 40 in good health.

This clone has a single count. The DNA of the CDR3 is TGTGCCAGCAGCTTGACTGCTAGCGGGACAGATACGCAGTATTTT. This translates into CASSLTASGTDTQYF. The gene calls are TRBV5-6 and TRBJ2-3, with TRBD2 identical over 8 bases. Per germline, CDR1 SGHDT and CDR2 YYEEEE. The CDR3 consists of 15 residues. The trim removed 1 base at V and 3 bases at J, leaving 4 bases unmatched.

With regard to this clone: Other DNA sequences in the sample encode the same CDR3. V gene TRBV5-1 combines with J gene TRBJ2-2; D might be TRBD1 (5 bases). Trimming stripped 4 bases from V and 2 bases from J, with 12 bases between. Germline-derived CDR1 and CDR2 are SGHRS and YFSETQ. The CDR3 is 15 residues long. For the CDR3, the DNA is TGCGCCAGCAGCCTAGACAGACCTAACACCGGGGAGCTGTTTTTT. Protein: CASSLDRPNTGELFF.

The chain recombines TRBV6-5 with TRBJ2-5; 7 positions match TRBD1. The CDR3 consists of 14 residues. From germline, CDR1 is MNHEY and CDR2 SVGAGI. With 4 bases clipped from V and 7 bases from J, the junction kept 9 bases outside the gene matches. The CDR3 nucleotides are TGTGCCAGCAGTTTCTCAGGGGGAACCGGGACCCAGTACTTC. It encodes CASSFSGGTGTQYF.

The rearrangement joins TRBV4-3 to TRBJ1-3; D is ambiguous. Between the trimmed V and J ends, which lost 0 bases and 0 bases, there was a span of 9 bases. This CDR3 contains 16 residues. The germline V gene has CDR1 LGHNA and CDR2 YSLEER. CDR3 bases: TGCGCCAGCAGCCAAGAGGCAGCAAGCTCTGGAAACACCATATATTTT. Encoded protein: CASSQEAASSGNTIYF.

The chain uses TRBV9 and TRBJ2-5; possible D gene TRBD2, 5 bases. The CDR3 sequence is 15 residues long. V gave up 4 bases and J gave up 2 bases, with 15 bases separating them. Germline V gives CDR1 SGDLS, CDR2 YYNGEE. CDR3 sequence reads: CASSPNGRGQETQYF. Written as DNA, the CDR3 is TGTGCCAGCAGCCCCAATGGTCGGGGACAAGAGACCCAGTACTTC.

As concerns this clone: This sample includes further DNA sequences coding for the same CDR3. The J gene is TRBJ2-2, the V gene TRBV5-4; TRBD1 is a possible D gene (6 bases). The ends were cut back, 4 bases at V and 6 bases at J, with 13 bases in the middle. CDR3 length equals 14 residues. Germline loops: CDR1 SGHNT, CDR2 YYREEE (reference sequence). The CDR3 nucleotides read TGTGCCAGCAGCCTACTACAGGGACCCGGGGAGCTGTTTTTT. It is translated as CASSLLQGPGELFF.

The chain links TRBV7-2 to TRBJ2-1, with 9 bases identical to TRBD2. Germline V gene lookup returns CDR1 SGHTA and CDR2 FQGNSA. V lost 5 bases, J lost 12 bases, and 14 bases stayed unmatched. This CDR3 has 15 amino acids. CDR3 protein: CASSPLAGSPQGQFF. CDR3 nucleotides: TGTGCCAGCAGCCCCCTAGCGGGATCCCCTCAGGGGCAGTTCTTC.

With regard to this clone: The same CDR3 can be traced to other DNA sequences in this sample. The genes are TRBV7-2 and TRBJ2-7; 12 bases fit TRBD2. The CDR3 totals 15 residues. J lost 2 bases, V lost 5 bases, and 4 bases had no gene match. Germline CDR1 SGHTA, CDR2 FQGNSA. CDR3 sequence: CASSTLAGGPYEQYF. CDR3 DNA sequence: TGTGCCAGCAGCACCCTAGCGGGAGGGCCCTACGAGCAGTACTTC. Looking up the rest from reference TRBV7-2 and TRBJ2-7 gives the full variable domain: GAGVSQSPSNKVTEKGKDVELRCDPISGHTALYWYRQSLGQGLEFLIYFQGNSAPDKSGLPSDRFSAERTGGSVSTLTIQRTQQEDSAVYLCASSTLAGGPYEQYFGPGTRLTVT.

The chain links TRBV6-1 to TRBJ2-2; 9 positions agree with TRBD2. Trimming cost V 4 bases and J 5 bases; bases outside gene matches: 8. The CDR3 runs to 16 residues. CDR1 MNHNS and CDR2 SASEGT come from the germline V gene. CDR3 loop: CASSALAGQATGELFF. For the CDR3, the DNA is TGTGCCAGCAGTGCACTAGCGGGCCAGGCGACCGGGGAGCTGTTTTTT.

V and J are TRBV6-5 and TRBJ2-7; D not certain. Between the trimmed V and J ends, which lost 0 bases and 2 bases, there was a span of 8 bases. The CDR3 spans 14 residues. Per the germline V gene, CDR1 is MNHEY and CDR2 is SVGAGI. In DNA form, the CDR3 reads TGTGCCAGCAGTTACTCGTTAGGGACCTACGAGCAGTACTTC. This sequence encodes CASSYSLGTYEQYF.

The chain recombines TRBV6-5 with TRBJ2-7; 10 bases agree with TRBD1. The germline gives CDR1 MNHEY, CDR2 SVGAGI. V shed 2 bases and J 5 bases; nucleotides not matched to a gene: 6. There are 15 residues in the CDR3. This CDR3 reads CASSYGGTGVHEQYF. CDR3 nucleotide sequence: TGTGCCAGCAGTTACGGAGGGACAGGGGTCCACGAGCAGTACTTC.

This clone has only one observation. The rearrangement links TRBV28 to TRBJ2-3; 11 positions agree with TRBD2. The V and J ends lost 4 bases and 3 bases, in that order; junction bases with no gene match: 3. The CDR3 totals 15 residues. Germline V gives CDR1 MDHEN, CDR2 SYDVKM. The CDR3 protein is CASSSVAGGTDTQYF. The CDR3 DNA reads as TGTGCCAGCAGTTCTGTAGCGGGAGGGACAGATACGCAGTATTTT. The full variable domain, with the rest looked up from reference TRBV28 and TRBJ2-3, is DVKVTQSSRYLVKRTGEKVFLECVQDMDHENMFWYRQDPGLGLRLIYFSYDVKMKEKGDIPEGYSVSREKKERFSLILESASTNQTSMYLCASSSVAGGTDTQYFGPGTRLTVL.

DNA of the CDR3: TGCGCCAGCAGCCAACTTACAGGGGAGACCCAGTACTTC. Translation gives CASSQLTGETQYF. The chain carries TRBV4-3 and TRBJ2-5; D is perhaps TRBD1 (6 bases). Trimming cost V 2 bases and J 5 bases, with 9 bases left between them. This CDR3 is 13 amino acids long. Germline CDR1 and CDR2: LGHNA and YSLEER.

V gene TRBV25-1 combines with J gene TRBJ2-5, with a possible D match to TRBD2 (6 bases). The CDR3 spans 13 residues. The V end was cut by 8 bases, the J end by 9 bases, with 19 bases between. Per germline, CDR1 MGHDK and CDR2 SYGVNS. CDR3 residues: CASLGAGTPPQYF. DNA for the CDR3: TGTGCCAGCCTCGGGGCGGGGACCCCCCCCCAGTACTTC.

The CDR3 reads CASSQAGLSQETQYF. The DNA of the CDR3 is TGCGCCAGCAGCCAAGCGGGTTTATCCCAAGAGACCCAGTACTTC. The rearrangement joins TRBV4-1 to TRBJ2-5; D unresolved. Trimming removed 1 base at V and 1 base at J, with 10 bases between. The CDR3 extends over 15 amino acids. CDR1 is MGHRA, CDR2 YSYEKL, per germline.

V gene TRBV27 combines with J gene TRBJ2-7, with TRBD2 matching 9 bases. The trim removed 4 bases at V and 0 bases at J, leaving 7 bases unmatched. Germline CDR1 and CDR2: MNHEY and SMNVEV (reference sequence). The length of the CDR3 is 16 residues. The CDR3 sequence is CASSSGRTSVSYEQYF. The CDR3 nucleotides are TGTGCCAGCAGTTCTGGACGGACTAGCGTCTCCTACGAGCAGTACTTC.

The chain uses TRBV19 and TRBJ2-1; D not certain. This CDR3 spans 14 amino acids. V was trimmed by 3 bases and J by 1 base, leaving 7 bases between them. Per germline, CDR1 LNHDA and CDR2 SQIVND (reference sequence). The CDR3 here is CASSMDRSYNEQFF. DNA of the CDR3: TGTGCCAGTAGTATGGACCGATCCTACAATGAGCAGTTCTTC.

The chain combines TRBV15 with TRBJ2-5, with D possibly matching TRBD1 (5 bases). The CDR3 runs 16 residues. The V gene lost 4 bases and the J gene lost 3 bases, with 18 bases spanning the gap. Germline values: CDR1 LNHNV, CDR2 YYDKDF (reference sequence). The chain's CDR3 is CATSKTDLRGKETQYF. The CDR3 DNA follows: TGTGCCACCAGCAAGACAGACCTTCGTGGTAAAGAGACCCAGTACTTC.

Concerning this clone itself: The sample carries other DNA sequences with the same CDR3. This chain joins TRBV4-1 and TRBJ2-2, with TRBD2 as a possible D gene (6 bases). With 3 bases removed from V and 1 base from J, the gap between germline ends came to 9 bases. Germline V gene sequence: CDR1 MGHRA, CDR2 YSYEKL. CDR3 size: 15 residues. The CDR3 loop reads CASSHGTLNTGELFF. CDR3 DNA sequence: TGCGCCAGCAGCCATGGGACTTTGAACACCGGGGAGCTGTTTTTT.

This chain joins TRBV5-1 and TRBJ2-2; D could derive from TRBD1 or TRBD2 (5 bases each). The CDR3 is 13 residues long. CDR1 SGHRS and CDR2 YFSETQ come from the germline V gene. Between the trimmed V and J ends, which lost 2 bases and 5 bases, there was a span of 7 bases. The CDR3 reads CASSFGATGELFF. CDR3 nucleotides: TGCGCCAGCAGCTTCGGGGCTACCGGGGAGCTGTTTTTT.

The V and J genes are TRBV11-2 and TRBJ2-7, with 10 bases lining up with TRBD1. Germline lookup yields CDR1 SGHAT and CDR2 FQNNGV. The CDR3 runs to 16 residues. The trim removed 6 bases at V and 0 bases at J, leaving 8 bases unmatched. As DNA, the CDR3 is TGTGCCAGCAGGAGACAGGGGGCACCTTCCTCCTACGAGCAGTACTTC. Amino acids: CASRRQGAPSSYEQYF.

The genes are TRBV5-1 and TRBJ1-4; 11 bases align to TRBD1. The CDR3 spans 16 residues. J was trimmed by 6 bases and V by 3 bases; bases with no gene match: 7. The germline CDR1 and CDR2 sequences are SGHRS and YFSETQ. The CDR3 is CASSWEGTGGHEKLFF. The CDR3 DNA is TGCGCCAGCAGCTGGGAGGGGACAGGGGGTCATGAAAAACTGTTTTTT.